The clone carrying this TCR beta chain was found once. Its matching antigen is unknown. The PCR contained 60 Vbeta and 13 Jbeta primers. TCRdb's copy holds only in-frame clones and misses some; the assay was immunoSEQ multiplex PCR. This table holds 200,000 to 250,000 clones, 70% to 85% found once. The sample belongs to a study of cytomegalovirus exposure and HLA in healthy donors. Study-wide findings and caveats: The study had only CMV serostatus as immune exposure information. Roughly uniform sequencing depth across donors was assumed, possibly incorrectly. In vitro confirmation showed a few CMV-associated chains to be CMV antigen specific. A link between a missense DCLRE1C variant and TCR beta V- and J-gene trimming emerged from a later analysis.

The CDR3 loop spans 14 amino acids. The V and J ends lost 1 base and 7 bases, in that order; junction bases with no gene match: 5. Germline CDR1 SGHRS, CDR2 YFSETQ. The material sequenced was PBMCs. The sequence derives from a woman aged 55-69 years in good health and CMV-seropositive. The genes are TRBV5-1 and TRBJ1-2, with TRBD1 identical over 9 bases. This chain's CDR3 is CASSLYTGGGGYTF. The CDR3 nucleotides are TGCGCCAGCAGCTTGTATACAGGGGGCGGTGGCTACACCTTC.